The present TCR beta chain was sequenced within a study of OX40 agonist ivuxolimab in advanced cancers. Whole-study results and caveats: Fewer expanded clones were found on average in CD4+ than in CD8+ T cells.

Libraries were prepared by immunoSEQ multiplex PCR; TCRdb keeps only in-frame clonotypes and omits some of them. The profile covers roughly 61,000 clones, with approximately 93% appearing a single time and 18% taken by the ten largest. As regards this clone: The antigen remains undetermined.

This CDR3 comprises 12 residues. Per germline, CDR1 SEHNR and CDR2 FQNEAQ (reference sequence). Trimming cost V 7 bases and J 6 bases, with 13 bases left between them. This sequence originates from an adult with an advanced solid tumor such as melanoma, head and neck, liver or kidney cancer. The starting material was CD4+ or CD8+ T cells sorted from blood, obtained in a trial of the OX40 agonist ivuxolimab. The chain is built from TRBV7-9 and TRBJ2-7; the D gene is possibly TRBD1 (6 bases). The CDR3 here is CASTEQGLEQYF. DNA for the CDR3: TGTGCCAGCACCGAGCAGGGGCTCGAGCAGTACTTC.